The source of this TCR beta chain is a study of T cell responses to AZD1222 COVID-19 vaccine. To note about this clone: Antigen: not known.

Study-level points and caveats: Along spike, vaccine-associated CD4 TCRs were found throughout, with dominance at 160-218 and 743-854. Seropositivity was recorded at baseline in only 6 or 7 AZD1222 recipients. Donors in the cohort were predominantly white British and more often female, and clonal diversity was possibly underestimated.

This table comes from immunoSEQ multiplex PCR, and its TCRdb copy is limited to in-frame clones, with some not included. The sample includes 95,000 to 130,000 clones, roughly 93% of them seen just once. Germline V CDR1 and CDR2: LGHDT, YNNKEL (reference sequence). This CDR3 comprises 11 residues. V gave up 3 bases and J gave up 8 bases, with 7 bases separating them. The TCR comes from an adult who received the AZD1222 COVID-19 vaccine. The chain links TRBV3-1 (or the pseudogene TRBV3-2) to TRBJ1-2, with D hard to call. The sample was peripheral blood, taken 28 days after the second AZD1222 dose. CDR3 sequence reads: CASSHLLGYTF. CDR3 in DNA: TGTGCCAGCAGCCACCTCTTAGGCTACACCTTC.